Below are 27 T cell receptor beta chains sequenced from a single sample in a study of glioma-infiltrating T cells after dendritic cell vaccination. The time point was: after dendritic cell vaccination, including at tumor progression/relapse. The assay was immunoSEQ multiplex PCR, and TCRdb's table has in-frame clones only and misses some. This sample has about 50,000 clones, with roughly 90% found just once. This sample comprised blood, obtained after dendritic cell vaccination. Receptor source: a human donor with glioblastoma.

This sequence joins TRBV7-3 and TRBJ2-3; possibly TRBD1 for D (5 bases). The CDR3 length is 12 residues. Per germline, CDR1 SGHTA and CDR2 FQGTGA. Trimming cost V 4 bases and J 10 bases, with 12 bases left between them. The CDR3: CASSSGHNSQYF. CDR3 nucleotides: TGTGCCAGCAGCTCCGGACACAACTCGCAGTATTTT.

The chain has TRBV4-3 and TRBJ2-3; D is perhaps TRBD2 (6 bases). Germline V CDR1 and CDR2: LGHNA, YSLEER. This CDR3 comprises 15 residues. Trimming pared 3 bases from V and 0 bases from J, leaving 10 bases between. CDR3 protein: CASSQGRDSTDTQYF. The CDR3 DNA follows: TGCGCCAGCAGCCAGGGGCGGGATAGCACAGATACGCAGTATTTT.

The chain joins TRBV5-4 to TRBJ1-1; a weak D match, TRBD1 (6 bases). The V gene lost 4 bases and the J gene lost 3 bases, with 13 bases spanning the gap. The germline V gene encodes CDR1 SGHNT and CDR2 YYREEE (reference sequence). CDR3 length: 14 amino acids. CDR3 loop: CASSPGGGDTEAFF. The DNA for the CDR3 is TGTGCCAGCAGCCCTGGTGGGGGCGACACTGAAGCTTTCTTT.

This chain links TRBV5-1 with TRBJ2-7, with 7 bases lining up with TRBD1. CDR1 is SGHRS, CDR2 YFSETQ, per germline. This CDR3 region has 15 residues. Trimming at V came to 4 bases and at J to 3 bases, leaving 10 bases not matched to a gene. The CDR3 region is CASSQNGQGVYEQYF. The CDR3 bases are TGCGCCAGCAGCCAAAACGGGCAGGGGGTCTACGAGCAGTACTTC.

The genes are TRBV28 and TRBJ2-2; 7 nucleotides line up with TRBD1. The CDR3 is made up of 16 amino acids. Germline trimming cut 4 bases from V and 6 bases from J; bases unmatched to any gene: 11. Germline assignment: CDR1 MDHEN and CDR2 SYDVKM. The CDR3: CASSYHGKGAAGELFF. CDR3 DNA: TGTGCCAGCAGTTATCACGGAAAGGGGGCGGCCGGGGAGCTGTTTTTT.

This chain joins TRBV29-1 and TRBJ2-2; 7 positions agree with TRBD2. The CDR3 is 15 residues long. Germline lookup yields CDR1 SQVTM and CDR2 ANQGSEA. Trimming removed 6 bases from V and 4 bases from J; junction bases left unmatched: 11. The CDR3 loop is CSVSLGGSGTGELFF. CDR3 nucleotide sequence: TGCAGCGTGTCATTGGGGGGGTCGGGCACCGGGGAGCTGTTTTTT.

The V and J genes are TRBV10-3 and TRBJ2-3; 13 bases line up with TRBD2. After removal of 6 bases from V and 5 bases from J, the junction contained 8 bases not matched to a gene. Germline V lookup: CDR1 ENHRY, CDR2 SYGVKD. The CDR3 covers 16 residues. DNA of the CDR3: TGTGCCATCAGGCAATCCGGACTAGCGGGAGAAGATACGCAGTATTTT. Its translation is CAIRQSGLAGEDTQYF.

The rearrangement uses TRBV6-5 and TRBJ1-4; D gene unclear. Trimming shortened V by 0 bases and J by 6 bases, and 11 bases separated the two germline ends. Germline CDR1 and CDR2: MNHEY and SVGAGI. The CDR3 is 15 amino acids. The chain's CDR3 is CASSYSGRVDEKLFF. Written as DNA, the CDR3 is TGTGCCAGCAGTTACTCGGGGAGGGTCGATGAAAAACTGTTTTTT.

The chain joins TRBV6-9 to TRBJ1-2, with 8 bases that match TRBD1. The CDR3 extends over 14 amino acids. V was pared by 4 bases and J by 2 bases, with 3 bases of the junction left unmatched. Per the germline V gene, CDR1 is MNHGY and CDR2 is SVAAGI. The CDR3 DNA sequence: TGTGCCAGCAGTTGTCAGGGGGCGAACTATGGCTACACCTTC. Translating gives CASSCQGANYGYTF.

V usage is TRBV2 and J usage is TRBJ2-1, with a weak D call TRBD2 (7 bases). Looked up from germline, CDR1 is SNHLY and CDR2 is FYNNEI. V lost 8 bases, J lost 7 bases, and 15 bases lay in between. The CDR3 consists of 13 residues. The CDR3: CASLGGARNEQFF. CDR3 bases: TGTGCCAGCCTAGGGGGGGCGCGGAATGAGCAGTTCTTC.

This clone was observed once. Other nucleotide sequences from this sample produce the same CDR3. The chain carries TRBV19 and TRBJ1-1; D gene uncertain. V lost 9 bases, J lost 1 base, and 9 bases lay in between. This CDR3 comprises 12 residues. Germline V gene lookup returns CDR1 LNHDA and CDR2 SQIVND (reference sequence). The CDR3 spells CASRRGNTEAFF. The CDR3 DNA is TGTGCCAGCCGGCGGGGGAACACTGAAGCTTTCTTT.

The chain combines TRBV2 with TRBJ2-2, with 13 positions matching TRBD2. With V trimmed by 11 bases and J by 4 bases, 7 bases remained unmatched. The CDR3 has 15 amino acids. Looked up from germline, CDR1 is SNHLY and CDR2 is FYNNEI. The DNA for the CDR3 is TGTGCCTCGGGGTGGACTAGCGGGGGCACCGGGGAGCTGTTTTTT. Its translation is CASGWTSGGTGELFF.

CDR3 nucleotides: TGTGCCAGCAGCTTAGGGGGCGGGAGACAGTTCTTC. Its translation is CASSLGGGRQFF. The V gene is TRBV7-8, the J gene TRBJ2-1, with 7 bases that match TRBD2. The CDR3 is 12 amino acids. CDR1 is SGHVS, CDR2 FQNEAQ, per germline. The ends lost 1 base at V and 13 bases at J; junction bases unmatched: 4.

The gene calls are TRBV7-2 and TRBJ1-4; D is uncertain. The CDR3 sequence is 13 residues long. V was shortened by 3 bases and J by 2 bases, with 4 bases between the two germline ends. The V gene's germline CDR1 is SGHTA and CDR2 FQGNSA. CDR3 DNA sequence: TGTGCCAGCAGCTTCGTCACTAATGAAAAACTGTTTTTT. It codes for CASSFVTNEKLFF.

DNA for the CDR3: TGTGCCAGCAGCCCAACAGGGGGGGGTTATGGCTACACCTTC. The encoded protein is CASSPTGGGYGYTF. The chain carries TRBV7-3 and TRBJ1-2, with 8 bases lining up with TRBD1. The CDR3 runs 14 residues. The V gene end was trimmed by 5 bases and the J gene end by 5 bases; junction bases not matched to a gene: 7. CDR1 and CDR2 from the germline V gene are SGHTA and FQGTGA.

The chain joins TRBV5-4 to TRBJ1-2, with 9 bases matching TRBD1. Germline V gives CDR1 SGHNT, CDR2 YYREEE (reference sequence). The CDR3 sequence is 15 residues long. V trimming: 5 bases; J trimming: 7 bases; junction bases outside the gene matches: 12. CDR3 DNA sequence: TGTGCCAGCAGACCCACAGGGGGCGTTTCTGGTGGCTACACCTTC. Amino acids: CASRPTGGVSGGYTF.

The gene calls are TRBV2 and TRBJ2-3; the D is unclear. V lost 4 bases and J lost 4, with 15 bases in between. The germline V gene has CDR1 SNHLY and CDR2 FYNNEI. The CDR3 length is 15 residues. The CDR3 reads CASSVRRRVPDTQYF. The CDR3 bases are TGTGCCAGCAGTGTGAGGAGACGGGTCCCAGATACGCAGTATTTT.

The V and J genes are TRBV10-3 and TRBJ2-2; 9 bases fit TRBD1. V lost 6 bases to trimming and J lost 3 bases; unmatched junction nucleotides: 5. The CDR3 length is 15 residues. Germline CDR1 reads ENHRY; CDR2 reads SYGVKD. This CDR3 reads CAIRGQGSDTGELFF. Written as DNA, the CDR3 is TGTGCCATCAGGGGACAGGGTTCGGACACCGGGGAGCTGTTTTTT.

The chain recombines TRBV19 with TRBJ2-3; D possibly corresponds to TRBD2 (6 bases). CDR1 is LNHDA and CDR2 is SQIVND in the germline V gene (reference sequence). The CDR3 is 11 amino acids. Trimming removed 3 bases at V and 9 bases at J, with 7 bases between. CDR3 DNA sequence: TGTGCCAGTAGTATTGGGGGGACGCAGTATTTT. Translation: CASSIGGTQYF.

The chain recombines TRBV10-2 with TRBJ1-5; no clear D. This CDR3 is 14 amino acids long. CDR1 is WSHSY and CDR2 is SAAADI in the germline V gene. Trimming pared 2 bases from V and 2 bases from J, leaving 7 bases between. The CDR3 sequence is CASSEIRGNQPQHF. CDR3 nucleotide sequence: TGCGCCAGCAGTGAGATCCGTGGCAATCAGCCCCAGCATTTT.

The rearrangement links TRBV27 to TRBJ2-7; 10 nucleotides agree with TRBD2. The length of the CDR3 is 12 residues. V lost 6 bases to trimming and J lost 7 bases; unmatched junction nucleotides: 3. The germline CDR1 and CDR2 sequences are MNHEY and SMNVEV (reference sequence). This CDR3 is CASSKLAGEQYF. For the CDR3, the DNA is TGTGCCAGCAGCAAACTAGCGGGAGAGCAGTACTTC.

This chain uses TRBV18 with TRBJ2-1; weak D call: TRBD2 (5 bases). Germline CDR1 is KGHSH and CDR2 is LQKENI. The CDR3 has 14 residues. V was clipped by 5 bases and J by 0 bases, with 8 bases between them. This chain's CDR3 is CASSGGRSYNEQFF. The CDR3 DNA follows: TGTGCCAGCTCAGGCGGGCGCTCCTACAATGAGCAGTTCTTC.

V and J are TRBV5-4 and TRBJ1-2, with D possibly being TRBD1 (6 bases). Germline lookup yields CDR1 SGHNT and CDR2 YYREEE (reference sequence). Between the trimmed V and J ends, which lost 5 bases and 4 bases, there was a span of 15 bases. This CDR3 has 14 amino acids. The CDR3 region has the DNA TGTGCCAGCAGTTCCGGGACACCGACCTATGGCTACACCTTC. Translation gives CASSSGTPTYGYTF.

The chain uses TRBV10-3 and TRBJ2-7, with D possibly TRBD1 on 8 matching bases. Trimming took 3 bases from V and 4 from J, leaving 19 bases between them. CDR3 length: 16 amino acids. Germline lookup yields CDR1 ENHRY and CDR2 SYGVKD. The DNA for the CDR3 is TGTGCCATCAGTGACCTGGGAGGGACAGGTCAATACGAGCAGTACTTC. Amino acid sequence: CAISDLGGTGQYEQYF.

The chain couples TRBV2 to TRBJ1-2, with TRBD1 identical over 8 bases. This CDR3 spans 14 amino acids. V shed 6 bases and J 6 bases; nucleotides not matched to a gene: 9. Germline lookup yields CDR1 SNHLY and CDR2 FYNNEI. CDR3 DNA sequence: TGTGCCAGCAGCTCCGCAGGGGGCTTCGATGGCTACACCTTC. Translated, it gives CASSSAGGFDGYTF.

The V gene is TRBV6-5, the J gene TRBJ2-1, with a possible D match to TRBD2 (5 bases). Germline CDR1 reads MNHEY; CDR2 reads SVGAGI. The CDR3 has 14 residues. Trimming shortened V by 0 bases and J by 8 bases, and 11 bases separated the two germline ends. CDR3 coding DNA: TGTGCCAGCAGTTACTCGGGTAGCGCTTATGAGCAGTTCTTC. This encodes CASSYSGSAYEQFF.

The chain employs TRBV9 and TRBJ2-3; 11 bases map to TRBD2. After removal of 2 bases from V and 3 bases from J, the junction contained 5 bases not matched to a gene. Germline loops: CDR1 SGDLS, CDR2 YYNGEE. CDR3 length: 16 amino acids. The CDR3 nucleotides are TGTGCCAGCAGCGTCACTAGCGGGAGTAGGACAGATACGCAGTATTTT. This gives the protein CASSVTSGSRTDTQYF.